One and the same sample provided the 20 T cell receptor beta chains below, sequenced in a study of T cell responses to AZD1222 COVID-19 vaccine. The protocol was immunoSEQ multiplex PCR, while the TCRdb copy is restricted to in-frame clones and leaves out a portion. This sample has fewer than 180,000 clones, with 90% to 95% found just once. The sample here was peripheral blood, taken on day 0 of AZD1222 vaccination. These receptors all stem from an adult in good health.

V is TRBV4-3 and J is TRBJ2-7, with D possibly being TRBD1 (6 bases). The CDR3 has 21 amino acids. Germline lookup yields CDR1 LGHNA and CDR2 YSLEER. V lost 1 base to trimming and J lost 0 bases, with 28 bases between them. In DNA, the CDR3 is TGCGCCAGCAGCCAAGTCCGGGATGACAGGAGGCCAAGGGGGAGCTCCTACGAGCAGTACGTC. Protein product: CASSQVRDDRRPRGSSYEQYV.

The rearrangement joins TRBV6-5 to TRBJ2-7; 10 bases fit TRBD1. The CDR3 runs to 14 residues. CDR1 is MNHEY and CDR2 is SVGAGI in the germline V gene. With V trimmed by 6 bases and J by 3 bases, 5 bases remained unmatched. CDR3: CASRPGTGVYEQYV. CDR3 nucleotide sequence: TGTGCCAGCAGACCCGGGACAGGGGTCTACGAGCAGTACGTC.

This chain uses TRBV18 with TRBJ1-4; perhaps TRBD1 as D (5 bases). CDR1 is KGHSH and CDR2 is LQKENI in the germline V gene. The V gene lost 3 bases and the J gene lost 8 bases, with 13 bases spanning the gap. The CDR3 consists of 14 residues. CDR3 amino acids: CASSPYGAAEKLFF. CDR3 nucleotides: TGTGCCAGCTCACCCTATGGGGCTGCCGAAAAACTGTTTTTT.

The CDR3 loop is CASSLGLADNEQFF. CDR3 in DNA: TGTGCCAGCAGCTTGGGACTAGCGGACAATGAGCAGTTCTTC. The J gene is TRBJ2-1, the V gene TRBV7-6; TRBD2 aligns across 11 bases. With V trimmed by 3 bases and J by 5 bases, 0 bases remained unmatched. CDR1 is SGHVS and CDR2 is FNYEAQ in the germline V gene. The CDR3 length is 14 residues.

CDR3 in DNA: TGTGCCAGCAGCGGGACCGGCGGGCGGGAGACCCAGTACTTC. Residues: CASSGTGGRETQYF. The V gene is TRBV2, the J gene TRBJ2-5; tentatively, D is TRBD1 or TRBD2 (5 bases each). Trimming pared 6 bases from V and 5 bases from J, leaving 16 bases between. The CDR3 runs 14 residues. Germline-derived CDR1 and CDR2 are SNHLY and FYNNEI.

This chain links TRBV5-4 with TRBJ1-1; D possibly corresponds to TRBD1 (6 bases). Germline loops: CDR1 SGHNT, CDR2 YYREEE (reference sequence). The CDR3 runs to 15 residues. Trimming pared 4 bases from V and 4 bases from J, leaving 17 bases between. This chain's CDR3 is CASSPLPGGATEAFF. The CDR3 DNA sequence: TGTGCCAGCAGCCCCTTGCCGGGGGGGGCCACTGAAGCTTTCTTT.

The CDR3: CASSPTPGQGDYSNQPQHF. CDR3 nucleotide sequence: TGTGCCAGCAGTCCCACCCCGGGACAGGGGGATTATAGCAATCAGCCCCAGCATTTT. The rearrangement joins TRBV2 to TRBJ1-5, with 11 bases fitting TRBD1. The junction had 12 bases not matched to a gene; V was cut back by 5 bases and J by 0 bases. Germline values: CDR1 SNHLY, CDR2 FYNNEI. CDR3 length equals 19 residues.

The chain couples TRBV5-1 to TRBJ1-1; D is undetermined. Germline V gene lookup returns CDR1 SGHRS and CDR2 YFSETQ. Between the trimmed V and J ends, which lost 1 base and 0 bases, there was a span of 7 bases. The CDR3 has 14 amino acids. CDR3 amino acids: CASSLYRMNTEAFF. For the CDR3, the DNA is TGCGCCAGCAGCTTGTACAGAATGAACACTGAAGCTTTCTTT.

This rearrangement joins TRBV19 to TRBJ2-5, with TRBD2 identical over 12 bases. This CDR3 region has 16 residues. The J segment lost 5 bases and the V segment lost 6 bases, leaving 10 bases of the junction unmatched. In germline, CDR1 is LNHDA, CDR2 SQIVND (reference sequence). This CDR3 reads CASSQPGLAGRETQYF. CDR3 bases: TGTGCCAGTAGCCAACCGGGACTAGCGGGTCGGGAGACCCAGTACTTC.

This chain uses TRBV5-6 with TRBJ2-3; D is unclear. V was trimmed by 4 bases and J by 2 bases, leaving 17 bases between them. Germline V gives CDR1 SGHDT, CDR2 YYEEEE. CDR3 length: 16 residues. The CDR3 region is CASSHPSTGFTDTQYF. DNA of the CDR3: TGTGCCAGCAGCCATCCTTCGACTGGATTCACAGATACGCAGTATTTT.

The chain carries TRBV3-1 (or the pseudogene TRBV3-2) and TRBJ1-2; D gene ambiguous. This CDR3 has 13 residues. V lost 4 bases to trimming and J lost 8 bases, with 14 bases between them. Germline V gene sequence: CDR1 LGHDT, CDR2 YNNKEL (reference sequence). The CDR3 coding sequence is TGTGCCAGCAGCCCCCGCGGGCAGTTAGGCTACACCTTC. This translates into CASSPRGQLGYTF.

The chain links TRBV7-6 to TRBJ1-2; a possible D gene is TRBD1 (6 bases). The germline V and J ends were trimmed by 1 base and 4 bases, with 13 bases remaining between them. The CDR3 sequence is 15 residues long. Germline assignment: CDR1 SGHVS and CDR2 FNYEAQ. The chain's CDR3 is CASSLGGGAGYGYTF. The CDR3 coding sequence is TGTGCCAGCAGCTTAGGAGGGGGGGCGGGCTATGGCTACACCTTC.

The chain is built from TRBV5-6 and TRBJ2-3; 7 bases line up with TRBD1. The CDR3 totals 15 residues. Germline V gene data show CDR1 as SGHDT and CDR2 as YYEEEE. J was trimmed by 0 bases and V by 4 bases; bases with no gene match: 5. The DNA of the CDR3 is TGTGCCAGCAGCCCCGGGACAGCTAGCACAGATACGCAGTATTTT. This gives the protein CASSPGTASTDTQYF.

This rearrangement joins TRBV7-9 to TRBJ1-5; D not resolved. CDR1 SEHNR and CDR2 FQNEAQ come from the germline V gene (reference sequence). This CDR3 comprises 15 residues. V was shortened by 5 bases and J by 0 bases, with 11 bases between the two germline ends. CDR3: CASSLYGNSNQPQHF. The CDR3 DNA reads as TGTGCCAGCAGCCTGTATGGAAATAGCAATCAGCCCCAGCATTTT. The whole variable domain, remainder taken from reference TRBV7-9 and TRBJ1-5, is DTGVSQNPRHKITKRGQNVTFRCDPISEHNRLYWYRQTLGQGPEFLTYFQNEAQLEKSRLLSDRFSAERPKGSFSTLEIQRTEQGDSAMYLCASSLYGNSNQPQHFGDGTRLSIL.

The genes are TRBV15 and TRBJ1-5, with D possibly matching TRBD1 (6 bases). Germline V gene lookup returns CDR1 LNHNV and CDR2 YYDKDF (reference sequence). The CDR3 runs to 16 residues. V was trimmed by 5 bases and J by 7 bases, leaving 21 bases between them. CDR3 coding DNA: TGTGCCACCAGCGGAAAAACTCGGGACATACCCCAGCCCCAGCATTTT. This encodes CATSGKTRDIPQPQHF.

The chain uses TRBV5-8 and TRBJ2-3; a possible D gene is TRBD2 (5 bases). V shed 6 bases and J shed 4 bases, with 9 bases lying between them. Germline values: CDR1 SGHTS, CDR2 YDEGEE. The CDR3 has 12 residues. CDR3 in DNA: TGTGCCAGCACCCCGGAGGCAGATACGCAGTATTTT. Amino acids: CASTPEADTQYF.

The CDR3 nucleotides are TGTGCCAGCAGCTTGCAGTACAATGAGCAGTTCTTC. Translating gives CASSLQYNEQFF. The rearrangement joins TRBV7-8 to TRBJ2-1; D gene uncertain. The germline V gene encodes CDR1 SGHVS and CDR2 FQNEAQ. Trimming pared 3 bases from V and 4 bases from J, leaving 4 bases between. This CDR3 contains 12 residues. Full variable domain (missing parts from reference TRBV7-8 and TRBJ2-1): GAGVSQSPRYKVAKRGQDVALRCDPISGHVSLFWYQQALGQGPEFLTYFQNEAQLDKSGLPSDRFFAERPEGSVSTLKIQRTQQEDSAVYLCASSLQYNEQFFGPGTRLTVL.

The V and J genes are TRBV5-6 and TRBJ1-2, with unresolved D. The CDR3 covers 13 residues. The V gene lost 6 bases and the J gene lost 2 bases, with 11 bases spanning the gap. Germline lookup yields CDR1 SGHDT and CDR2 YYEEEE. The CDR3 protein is CASTPRSNYGYTF. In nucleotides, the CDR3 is TGTGCCAGCACCCCCAGGTCCAACTATGGCTACACCTTC.

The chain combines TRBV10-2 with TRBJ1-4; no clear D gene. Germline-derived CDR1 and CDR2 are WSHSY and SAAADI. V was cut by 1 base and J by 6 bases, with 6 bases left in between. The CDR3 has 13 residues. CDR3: CASSEYTDEKLFF. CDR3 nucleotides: TGCGCCAGCAGTGAGTATACGGATGAAAAACTGTTTTTT.

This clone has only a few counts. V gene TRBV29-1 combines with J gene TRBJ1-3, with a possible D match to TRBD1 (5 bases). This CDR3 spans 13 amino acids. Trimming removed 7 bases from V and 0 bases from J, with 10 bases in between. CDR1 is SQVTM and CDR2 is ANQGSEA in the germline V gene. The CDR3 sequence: CSGQLSSGNTIYF. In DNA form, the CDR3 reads TGCAGCGGACAGCTATCCTCTGGAAACACCATATATTTT.